This T cell receptor beta chain emerged from a study of T-cell reconstitution after alpha-beta-depleted transplantation in children. This CDR3 comprises 13 residues. Germline V lookup: CDR1 KGHSH, CDR2 LQKENI. Trimming removed 9 bases from V and 0 bases from J, with 11 bases in between. Unique molecular identifiers were used in preparing the TCRbeta library. TCRdb re-called the PCR reads through MiXCR, storing one row per CDR3 protein. Among 750,000 to 950,000 distinct CDR3 sequences listed, 15% to 20% were seen once. This clonotype was observed a handful of times. The source material was PBMCs, mostly from graft donor cells, sampled 360 days after TCRalphabeta/CD19-depleted stem cell transplant. V usage is TRBV18 and J usage is TRBJ1-1; D is ambiguous. This receptor was obtained from a male patient aged 10 to 17 who had a stem cell transplant for acute lymphoblastic leukemia, so the T cells may come from the graft donor. This chain's CDR3 is CASRAAMNTEAFF. CDR3 bases: TGTGCCAGTAGGGCCGCCATGAACACTGAAGCTTTCTTT.